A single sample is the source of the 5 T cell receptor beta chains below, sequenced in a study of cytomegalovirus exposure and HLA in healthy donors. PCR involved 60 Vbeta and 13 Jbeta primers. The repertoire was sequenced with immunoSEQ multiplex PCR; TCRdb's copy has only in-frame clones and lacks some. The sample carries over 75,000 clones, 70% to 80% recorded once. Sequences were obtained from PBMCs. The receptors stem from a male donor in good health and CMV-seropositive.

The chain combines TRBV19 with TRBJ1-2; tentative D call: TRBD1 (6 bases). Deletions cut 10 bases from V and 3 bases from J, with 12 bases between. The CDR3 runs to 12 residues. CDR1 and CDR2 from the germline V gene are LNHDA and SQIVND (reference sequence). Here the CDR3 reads CATLTGHYGYTF. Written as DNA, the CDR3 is TGTGCCACCCTAACAGGGCACTATGGCTACACCTTC.

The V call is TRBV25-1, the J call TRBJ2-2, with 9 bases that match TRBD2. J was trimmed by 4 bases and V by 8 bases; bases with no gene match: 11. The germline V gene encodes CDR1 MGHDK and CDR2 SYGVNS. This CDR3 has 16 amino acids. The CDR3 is CASEPPAGGFTGELFF. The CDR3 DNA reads TGTGCCAGCGAGCCCCCAGCGGGGGGTTTCACCGGGGAGCTGTTTTTT.

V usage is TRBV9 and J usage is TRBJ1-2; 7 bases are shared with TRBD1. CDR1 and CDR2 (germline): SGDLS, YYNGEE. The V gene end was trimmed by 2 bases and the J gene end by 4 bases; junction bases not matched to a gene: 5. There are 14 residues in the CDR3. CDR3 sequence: CASSVDPGGYGYTF. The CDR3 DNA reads TGTGCCAGCAGCGTTGATCCAGGGGGCTATGGCTACACCTTC.

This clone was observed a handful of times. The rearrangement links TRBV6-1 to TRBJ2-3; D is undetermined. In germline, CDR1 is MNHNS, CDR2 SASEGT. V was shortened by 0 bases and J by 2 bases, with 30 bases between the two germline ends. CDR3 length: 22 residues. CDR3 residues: CASSEATGLMSTLTQFTDTQYF. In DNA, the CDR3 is TGTGCCAGCAGTGAAGCTACCGGGTTAATGAGTACCTTAACACAATTCACAGATACGCAGTATTTT.

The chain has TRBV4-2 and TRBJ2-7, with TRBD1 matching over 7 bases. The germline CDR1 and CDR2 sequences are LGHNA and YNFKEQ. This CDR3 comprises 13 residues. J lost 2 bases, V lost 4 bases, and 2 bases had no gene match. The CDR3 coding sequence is TGTGCCAGCAGCCCGGGACAGCCCTACGAGCAGTACTTC. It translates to CASSPGQPYEQYF.